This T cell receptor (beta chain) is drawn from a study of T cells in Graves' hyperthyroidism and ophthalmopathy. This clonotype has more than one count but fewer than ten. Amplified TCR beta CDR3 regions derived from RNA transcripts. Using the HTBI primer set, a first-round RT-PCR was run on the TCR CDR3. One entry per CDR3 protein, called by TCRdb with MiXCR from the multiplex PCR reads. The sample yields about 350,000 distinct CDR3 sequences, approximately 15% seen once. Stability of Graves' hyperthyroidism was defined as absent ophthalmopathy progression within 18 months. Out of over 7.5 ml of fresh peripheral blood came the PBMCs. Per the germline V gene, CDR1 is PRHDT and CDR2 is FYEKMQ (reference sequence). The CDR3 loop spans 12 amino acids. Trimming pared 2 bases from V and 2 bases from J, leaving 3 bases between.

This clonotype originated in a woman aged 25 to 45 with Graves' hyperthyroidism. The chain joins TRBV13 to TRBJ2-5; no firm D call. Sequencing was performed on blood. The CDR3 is CASSLWQETQYF. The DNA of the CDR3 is TGTGCCAGCAGCTTATGGCAAGAGACCCAGTACTTC.